The entry below describes one T cell receptor (beta chain). It has no known antigen specificity. Per-base quality was not reported, and no clone a single base away is much larger than it. TCRbeta CDR3 regions were amplified from genomic DNA by means of the immunoSEQ Assay, a bias-controlled multiplex PCR. The original pipeline was this. The number of nucleated cells in each sample was estimated by amplification of reference gene primers within the assay. Sequence reads were collapsed and filtered to measure the absolute abundance of every unique TCRbeta CDR3 rearrangement. Productive Simpson clonality was computed per sample as the square root of Simpson's diversity index over productive rearrangements. In its TCRdb copy, this immuneACCESS table keeps in-frame sequences only and misses some clones. Where compared with another copy, unresolved V genes explain less than half of these, and the others have no known cause. The DNA gave D and trimming, while V, J and clone size come from that table. The sample records fewer than 65,000 clones, over 70% of which are singletons. Of the sample, about 9.4% falls within the top ten clones.

These data are taken from a study of blood T cell repertoires in COVID-19 (dated by TCRdb to 2019 to 2021). In the study overall: The collaborator samples originated in the United States, Italy and Spain and spanned the acute and convalescent phases of COVID-19. The material from the prospective study consisted of cDNA or gDNA derived from T cells, B-cell-depleted T cells, or PBMCs. Subjects who had been exposed to COVID-19, were actively infected with it, or had recovered from it provided the deeply sampled blood TCRbeta repertoires that made up the dataset. The repertoires were released in a freely available public database meant as a resource for research on the immune response to SARS-CoV-2. Samples came from the ongoing ImmuneRACE study (first 160 participants) plus 1,254 subjects from 6 global collaborators. Sample metadata almost always included a de-identified subject ID, COVID-19 status, age in years and sex. HLA class I and class II types, where available, came from metadata supplied by the sample provider rather than from assay-based typing.

Results the study describes overall, beyond this receptor: Clinical and demographic metadata were provided uncurated, with the amount varying by source and participant.

In Seattle, one collaborating source enrolled patients while the infection was active and tracked those patients longitudinally over the course of disease. Collaborating institutions collected whole blood in K2EDTA tubes following their own protocols. For TCRbeta analysis, collaborators shipped samples as frozen whole blood, isolated PBMCs, or DNA extracted from either of those sample types. The germline V end is reduced by 5 bases and the J end by 5 bases; junction bases left unmatched: 9. Reading from cysteine to phenylalanine, the CDR3 counts 17 amino acids. Only the CDR3 DNA stays, 51 bases, in frame from base 1. CDR1 and CDR2 are drawn from the germline V gene: SGHVS, FQNEAQ.

Recombination linked TRBV7-8 to TRBJ2-1; 13 middle bases align to TRBD2. The material sequenced was peripheral blood. The receptor was derived from a man aged 25-45 years with COVID-19, enrolled during active disease. The CDR3 has the sequence CASSRGLAGVGHNEQFF. The DNA reads TGTGCCAGCAGCCGAGGACTAGCGGGAGTGGGCCACAATGAGCAGTTCTTC.